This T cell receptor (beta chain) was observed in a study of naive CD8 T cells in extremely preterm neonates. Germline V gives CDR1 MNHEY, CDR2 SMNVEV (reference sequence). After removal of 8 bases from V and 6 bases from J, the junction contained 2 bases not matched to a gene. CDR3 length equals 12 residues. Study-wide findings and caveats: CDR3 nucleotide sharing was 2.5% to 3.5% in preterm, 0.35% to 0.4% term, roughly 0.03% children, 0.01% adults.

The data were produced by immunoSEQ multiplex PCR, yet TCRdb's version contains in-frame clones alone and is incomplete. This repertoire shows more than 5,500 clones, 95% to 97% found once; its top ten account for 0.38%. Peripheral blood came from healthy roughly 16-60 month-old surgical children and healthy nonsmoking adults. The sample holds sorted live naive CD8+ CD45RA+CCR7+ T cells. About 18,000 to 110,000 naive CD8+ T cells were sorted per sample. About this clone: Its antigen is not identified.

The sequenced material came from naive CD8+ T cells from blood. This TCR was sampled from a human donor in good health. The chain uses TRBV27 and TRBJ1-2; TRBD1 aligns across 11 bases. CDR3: CASRDRGDGYTF. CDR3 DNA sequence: TGTGCCAGCCGGGACAGGGGGGATGGCTACACCTTC.